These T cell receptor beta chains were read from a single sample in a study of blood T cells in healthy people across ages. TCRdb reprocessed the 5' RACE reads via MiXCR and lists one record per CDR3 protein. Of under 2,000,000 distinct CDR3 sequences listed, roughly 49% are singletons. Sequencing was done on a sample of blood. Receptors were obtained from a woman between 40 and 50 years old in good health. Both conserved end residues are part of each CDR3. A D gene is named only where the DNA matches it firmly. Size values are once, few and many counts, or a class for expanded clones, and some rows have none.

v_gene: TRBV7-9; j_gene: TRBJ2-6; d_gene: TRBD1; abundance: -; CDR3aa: CASSKGGYRSSGANVLTF; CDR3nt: TGTGCCAGCAGTAAAGGGGGCTACAGGTCGTCTGGGGCCAACGTCCTGACTTTC
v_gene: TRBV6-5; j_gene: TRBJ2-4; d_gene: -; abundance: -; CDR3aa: CASSSIRTALAKNIQYF; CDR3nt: TGTGCCAGCAGTTCCATCAGGACAGCGCTAGCCAAAAACATTCAGTACTTC
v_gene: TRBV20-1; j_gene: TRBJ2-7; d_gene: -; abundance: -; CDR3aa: CSATDRGYYEQYF; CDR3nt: TGCAGTGCCACCGACCGGGGGTACTACGAGCAGTACTTC
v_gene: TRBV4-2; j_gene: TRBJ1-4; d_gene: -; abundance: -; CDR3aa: CASSRTVGEELFF; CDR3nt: TGTGCCAGCAGCCGAACCGTGGGGGAAGAACTGTTTTTT
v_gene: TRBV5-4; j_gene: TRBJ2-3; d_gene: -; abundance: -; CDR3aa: CASSLGQDGTDTQYF; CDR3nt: TGTGCCAGCAGCTTGGGTCAGGATGGAACAGATACGCAGTATTTT
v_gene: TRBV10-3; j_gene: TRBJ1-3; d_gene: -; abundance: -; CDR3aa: CAISDLRTVSGNTIYF; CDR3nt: TGTGCCATCAGTGACCTTAGGACAGTATCTGGAAACACCATATATTTT
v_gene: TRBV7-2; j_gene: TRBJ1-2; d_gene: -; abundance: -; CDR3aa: CASSRHAGPNDGYTF; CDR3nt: TGTGCCAGCAGCAGACACGCCGGACCTAACGATGGCTACACCTTC
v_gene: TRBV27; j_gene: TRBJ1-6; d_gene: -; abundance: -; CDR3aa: CASSPRPGSGNSPLHF; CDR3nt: TGTGCCAGCAGTCCCCGACCGGGGTCGGGTAATTCACCCCTCCACTTT
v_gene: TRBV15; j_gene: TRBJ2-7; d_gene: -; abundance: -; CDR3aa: CATSGRRVSGEQYF; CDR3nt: TGTGCCACCAGCGGCCGGAGGGTTTCGGGCGAGCAGTACTTC
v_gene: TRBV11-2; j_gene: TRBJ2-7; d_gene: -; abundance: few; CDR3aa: CASSLGLVNYEQYF; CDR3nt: TGTGCCAGCAGCTTAGGTCTGGTGAACTACGAGCAGTACTTC
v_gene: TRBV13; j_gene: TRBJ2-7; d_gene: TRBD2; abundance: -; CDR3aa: CASSLPSGNAYEQYF; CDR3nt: TGTGCCAGCAGCTTACCTAGCGGGAATGCCTACGAGCAGTACTTC
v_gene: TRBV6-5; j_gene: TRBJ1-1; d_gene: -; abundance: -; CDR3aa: CASSYGSNTEAFF; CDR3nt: TGTGCCAGCAGTTACGGTTCGAACACTGAAGCTTTCTTT
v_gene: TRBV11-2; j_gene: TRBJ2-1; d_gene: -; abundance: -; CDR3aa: CASSLMIGEQFF; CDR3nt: TGTGCCAGCAGCTTAATGATTGGTGAGCAGTTCTTC
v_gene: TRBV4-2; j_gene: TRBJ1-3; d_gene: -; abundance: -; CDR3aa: CASSGNTIYF; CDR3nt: TGTGCCAGCAGTGGAAACACCATATATTTT
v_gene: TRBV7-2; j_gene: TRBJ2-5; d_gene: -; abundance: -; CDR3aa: CASSLDATFTAPKETQYF; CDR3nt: TGTGCCAGCAGCTTAGATGCCACATTCACGGCTCCGAAAGAGACCCAGTACTTC
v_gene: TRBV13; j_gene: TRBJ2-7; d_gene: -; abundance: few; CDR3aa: CASSLGGRGFEQYF; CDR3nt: TGTGCCAGCAGCTTAGGGGGCAGGGGATTCGAGCAGTACTTC
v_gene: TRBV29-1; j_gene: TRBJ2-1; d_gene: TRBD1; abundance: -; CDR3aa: CSVRWFGTGGSDEQFF; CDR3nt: TGCAGCGTCAGATGGTTCGGGACAGGGGGGTCGGATGAGCAGTTCTTC
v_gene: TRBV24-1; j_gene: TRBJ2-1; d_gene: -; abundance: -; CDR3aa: CATSDLRSQGSYNGQFF; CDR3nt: TGTGCCACCAGTGATTTAAGGTCTCAGGGTTCGTACAATGGGCAGTTCTTC
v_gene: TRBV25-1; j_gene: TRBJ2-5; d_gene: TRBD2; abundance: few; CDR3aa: CATRLAGGHQETQYF; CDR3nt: TGTGCCACCCGACTAGCGGGGGGCCACCAAGAGACCCAGTACTTC
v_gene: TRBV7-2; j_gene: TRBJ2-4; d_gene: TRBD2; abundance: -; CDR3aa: CASTREGQGGLLAKNIQYF; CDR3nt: TGTGCCAGCACCCGGGAGGGGCAGGGAGGTCTACTAGCCAAAAACATTCAGTACTTC
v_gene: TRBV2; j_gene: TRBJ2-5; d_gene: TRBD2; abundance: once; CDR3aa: CASRERLAGVETQYF; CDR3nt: TGTGCCAGCAGGGAAAGACTAGCGGGGGTGGAGACCCAGTACTTC
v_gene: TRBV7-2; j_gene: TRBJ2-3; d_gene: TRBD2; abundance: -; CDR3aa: CASSRDSSGGGTDTQYF; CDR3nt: TGTGCCAGCAGCCGCGACTCTAGCGGGGGGGGCACAGATACGCAGTATTTT
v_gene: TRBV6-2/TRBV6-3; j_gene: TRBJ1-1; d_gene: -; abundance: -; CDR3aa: CASRTLRTGNTEAFF; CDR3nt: TGTGCCAGCAGAACCCTACGGACGGGCAACACTGAAGCTTTCTTT
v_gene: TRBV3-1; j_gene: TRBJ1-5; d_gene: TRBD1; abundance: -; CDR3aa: CASSQPGQVVWNQPQHF; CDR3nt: TGTGCCAGCAGCCAACCCGGACAGGTTGTATGGAATCAGCCCCAGCATTTT
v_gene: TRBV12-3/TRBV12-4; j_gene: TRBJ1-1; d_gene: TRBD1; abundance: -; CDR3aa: CASSLGQGGGNTEAFF; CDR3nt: TGTGCCAGCAGTTTAGGACAGGGGGGGGGAAACACTGAAGCTTTCTTT
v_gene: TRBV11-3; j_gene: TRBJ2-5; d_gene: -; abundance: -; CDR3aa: CASSLGRGREETQYF; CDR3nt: TGTGCCAGCAGCTTAGGGCGGGGACGGGAGGAGACCCAGTACTTC
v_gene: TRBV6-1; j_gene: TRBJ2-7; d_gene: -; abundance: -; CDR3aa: CASRGGHIFAYEQYF; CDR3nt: TGTGCCAGCAGGGGGGGGCATATCTTCGCCTACGAGCAGTACTTC
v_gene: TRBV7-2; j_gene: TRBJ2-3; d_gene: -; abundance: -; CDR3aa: CASSSDYATGTQYF; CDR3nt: TGTGCCAGCAGCTCGGACTACGCCACTGGTACGCAGTATTTT
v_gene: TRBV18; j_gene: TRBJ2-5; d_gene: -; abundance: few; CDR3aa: CASVDQLQETQYF; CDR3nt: TGTGCCAGCGTTGACCAGCTCCAAGAGACCCAGTACTTC
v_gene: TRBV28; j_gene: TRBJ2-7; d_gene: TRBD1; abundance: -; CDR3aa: CASSWTGSRYEQYF; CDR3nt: TGTGCCAGCAGTTGGACAGGGAGTCGCTACGAGCAGTACTTC
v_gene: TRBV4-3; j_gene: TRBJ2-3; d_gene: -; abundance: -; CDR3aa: CASSQEMGDTQYF; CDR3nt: TGCGCCAGCAGCCAAGAAATGGGGGATACGCAGTATTTT
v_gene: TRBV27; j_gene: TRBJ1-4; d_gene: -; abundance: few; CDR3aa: CASSRSGVQKLFF; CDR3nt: TGTGCCAGCAGTCGTTCAGGGGTACAAAAACTGTTTTTT
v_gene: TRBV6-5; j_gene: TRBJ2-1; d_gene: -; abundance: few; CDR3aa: CASSYSRASEYEQFF; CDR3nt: TGTGCCAGCAGTTACTCGAGGGCTAGCGAATATGAGCAGTTCTTC
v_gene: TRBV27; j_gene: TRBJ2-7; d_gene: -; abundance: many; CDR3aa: CASSLGISYEQYF; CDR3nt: TGTGCCAGCAGTTTGGGCATCTCCTACGAGCAGTACTTC
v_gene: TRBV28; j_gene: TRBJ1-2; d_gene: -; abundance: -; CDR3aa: CASSLEGRIYGYTF; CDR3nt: TGTGCCAGCAGTTTAGAGGGTAGGATCTATGGCTACACCTTC
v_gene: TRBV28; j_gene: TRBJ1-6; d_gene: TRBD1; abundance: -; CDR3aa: CASSLLLTGPSPLHF; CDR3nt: TGTGCCAGCAGTTTATTGTTGACAGGGCCTTCACCCCTCCACTTT
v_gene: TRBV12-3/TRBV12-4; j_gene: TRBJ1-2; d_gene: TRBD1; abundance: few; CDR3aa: CASSPEGTAVSNYGYTF; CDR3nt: TGTGCCAGCAGTCCCGAGGGGACAGCCGTTTCTAACTATGGCTACACCTTC
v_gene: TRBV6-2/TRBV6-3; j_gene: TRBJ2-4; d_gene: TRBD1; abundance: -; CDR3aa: CASSRTGGWQYF; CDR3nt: TGTGCCAGCAGTCGGACAGGGGGTTGGCAGTACTTC
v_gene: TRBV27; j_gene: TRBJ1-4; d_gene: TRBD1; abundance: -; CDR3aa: CASSNRRSPGQSNEKLFF; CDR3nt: TGTGCCAGCAGTAACCGAAGAAGCCCGGGACAGTCTAATGAAAAACTGTTTTTT